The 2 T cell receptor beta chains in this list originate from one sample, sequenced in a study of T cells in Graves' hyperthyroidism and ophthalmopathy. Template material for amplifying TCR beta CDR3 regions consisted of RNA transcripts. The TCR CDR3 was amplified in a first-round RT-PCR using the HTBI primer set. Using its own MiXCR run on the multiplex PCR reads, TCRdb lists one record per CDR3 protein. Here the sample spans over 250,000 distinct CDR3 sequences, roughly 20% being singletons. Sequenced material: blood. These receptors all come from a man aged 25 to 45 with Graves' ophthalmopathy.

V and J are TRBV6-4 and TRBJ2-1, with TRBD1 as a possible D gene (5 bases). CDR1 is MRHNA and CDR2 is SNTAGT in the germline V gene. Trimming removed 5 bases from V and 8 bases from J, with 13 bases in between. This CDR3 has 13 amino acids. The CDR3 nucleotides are TGTGCCAGCAGTAGGGGCGAGGCCCATGAGCAGTTCTTC. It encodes CASSRGEAHEQFF.

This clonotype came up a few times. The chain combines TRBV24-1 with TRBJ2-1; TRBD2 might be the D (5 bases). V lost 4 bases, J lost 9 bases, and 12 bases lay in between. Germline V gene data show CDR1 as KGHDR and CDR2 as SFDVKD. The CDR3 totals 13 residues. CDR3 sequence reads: CATSDPTKGEQFF. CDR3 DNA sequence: TGTGCCACCAGTGACCCGACTAAGGGTGAGCAGTTCTTC.